These 8 T cell receptor beta chains were sequenced from one sample in a study of OX40 agonist ivuxolimab in advanced cancers. Profiled with immunoSEQ multiplex PCR; TCRdb holds only in-frame clones, not every one. The data contain under 80,000 clones, 70% to 90% of them singletons. This specimen was CD4+ or CD8+ T cells sorted from blood, taken in a trial of the OX40 agonist ivuxolimab. The receptors come from an adult with an advanced solid tumor such as melanoma, head and neck, liver or kidney cancer.

This sequence joins TRBV5-1 and TRBJ2-1, with 10 bases fitting TRBD2. J lost 9 bases, V lost 4 bases, and 22 bases had no gene match. The germline gives CDR1 SGHRS, CDR2 YFSETQ. This CDR3 has 19 amino acids. The CDR3 bases are TGCGCCAGCAGCCCCGGGGGGGCTAGCGGGAGAAGGTCCGGAAGTGAGCAGTTCTTC. This codes for CASSPGGASGRRSGSEQFF.

This chain joins TRBV19 and TRBJ1-3, with D possibly being TRBD1 (6 bases). The germline V gene has CDR1 LNHDA and CDR2 SQIVND (reference sequence). V was cut by 7 bases and J by 3 bases, with 22 bases left in between. The CDR3 is made up of 17 amino acids. For the CDR3, the DNA is TGTGCCAGTACCACAGAAATTCGACAGGTCCGTGGAAACACCATATATTTT. It translates to CASTTEIRQVRGNTIYF. Based on the CDR3 plus reference TRBV19 and TRBJ1-3, the full variable domain is DGGITQSPKYLFRKEGQNVTLSCEQNLNHDAMYWYRQDPGQGLRLIYYSQIVNDFQKGDIAEGYSVSREKKESFPLTVTSAQKNPTAFYLCASTTEIRQVRGNTIYFGEGSWLTVV.

This clone showed up just once. The chain couples TRBV5-4 to TRBJ1-3, with 7 bases that match TRBD1. With 2 bases clipped from V and 4 bases from J, the junction kept 3 bases outside the gene matches. CDR1 and CDR2 (germline): SGHNT, YYREEE (reference sequence). The CDR3 length is 14 residues. The CDR3, as DNA: TGTGCCAGCAGCTTTGGAGGGGGCGGAAACACCATATATTTT. It specifies CASSFGGGGNTIYF.

This sequence joins TRBV6-5 and TRBJ2-5, with D perhaps matching TRBD2 (6 bases). Germline V CDR1 and CDR2: MNHEY, SVGAGI. The CDR3 consists of 13 residues. V lost 2 bases and J 9 bases, leaving 13 bases between the germline ends. The CDR3 here is CASSYSYWEAQYF. The CDR3 DNA reads TGTGCCAGCAGTTACAGTTATTGGGAGGCCCAGTACTTC.

This chain links TRBV7-2 with TRBJ2-1; no definite D call. The CDR3 runs 13 residues. Trimming left V 7 bases short and J 4 bases short, with 11 bases between. In germline, CDR1 is SGHTA, CDR2 FQGNSA. This chain's CDR3 is CASTLGPYNEQFF. The DNA of the CDR3 is TGTGCCAGCACCCTTGGACCATACAATGAGCAGTTCTTC.

The chain joins TRBV6-5 to TRBJ2-3; 9 bases are a match to TRBD2. V shed 5 bases and J 4 bases; nucleotides not matched to a gene: 7. CDR1 MNHEY and CDR2 SVGAGI come from the germline V gene. The CDR3 totals 15 residues. The CDR3 sequence: CASSTSGLPPDTQYF. As DNA, the CDR3 is TGTGCCAGCAGTACTAGCGGGCTGCCCCCAGATACGCAGTATTTT.

The chain is built from TRBV29-1 and TRBJ1-1; weak D call: TRBD1 (5 bases). Looked up from germline, CDR1 is SQVTM and CDR2 is ANQGSEA. The V end was cut by 0 bases, the J end by 11 bases, with 10 bases between. CDR3 length: 11 amino acids. The CDR3 sequence: CSVEEQGPAFF. The CDR3 DNA follows: TGCAGCGTTGAAGAGCAGGGCCCGGCTTTCTTT.

The table lists this clone with a count of one. The chain combines TRBV5-1 with TRBJ1-5, with D unresolved. Trimming shortened V by 1 base and J by 6 bases, and 8 bases separated the two germline ends. Germline V gene sequence: CDR1 SGHRS, CDR2 YFSETQ. CDR3 length: 13 residues. The CDR3 DNA reads as TGCGCCAGCAGCTTGCAATCGGGTCAGCCCCAGCATTTT. The encoded protein is CASSLQSGQPQHF.